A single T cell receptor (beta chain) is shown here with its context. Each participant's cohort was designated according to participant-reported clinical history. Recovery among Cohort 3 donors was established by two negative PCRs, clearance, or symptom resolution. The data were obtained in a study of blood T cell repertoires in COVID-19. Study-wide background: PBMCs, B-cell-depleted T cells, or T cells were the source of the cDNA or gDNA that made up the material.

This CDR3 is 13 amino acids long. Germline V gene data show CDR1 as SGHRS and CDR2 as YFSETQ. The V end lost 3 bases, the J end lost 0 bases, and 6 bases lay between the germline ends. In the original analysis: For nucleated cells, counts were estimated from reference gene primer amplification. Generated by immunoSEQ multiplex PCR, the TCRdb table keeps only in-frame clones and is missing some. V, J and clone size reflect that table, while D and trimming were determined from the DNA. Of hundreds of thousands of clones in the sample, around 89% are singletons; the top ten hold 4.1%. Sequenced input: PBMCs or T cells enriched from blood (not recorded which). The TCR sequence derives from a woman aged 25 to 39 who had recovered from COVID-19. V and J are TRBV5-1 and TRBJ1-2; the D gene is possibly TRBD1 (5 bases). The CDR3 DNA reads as TGCGCCAGCAGCTCAGGGACTAACTATGGCTACACCTTC. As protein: CASSSGTNYGYTF.